This TCR beta chain was identified in a study of beta chain features in type 1 diabetes. Study-level findings and limits: cDNA-based reads could over-represent cells with high TCR expression. Researchers reported that naive, central memory and Treg TCRB repertoires appeared more similar in patients than in healthy donors.

CDR1 is SGHTA, CDR2 FQGNSA, per germline. This CDR3 comprises 16 residues. V shed 1 base and J 7 bases; nucleotides not matched to a gene: 8. Sequenced material consisted of expressed TCRB transcripts (all of the isolated RNA was reverse transcribed). Method: immunoSEQ multiplex PCR; TCRdb's copy keeps in-frame clones and lacks some. The table lists 970,000 or so clones, 15% to 20% of them singletons, with 0.02% to 0.03% in the top ten. As regards this clone: The antigen is unknown.

The chain employs TRBV7-2 and TRBJ2-1, with TRBD2 matching over 9 bases. Sequenced material: naive CD4+ T cells from blood. The TCR sequence derives from a woman between 18 and 29 years old in good health. In nucleotides, the CDR3 is TGTGCCAGCAGCTTAGGCCTAGCGGGAATAGTGAATGAGCAGTTCTTC. Its protein is CASSLGLAGIVNEQFF.